This T cell receptor beta chain was recovered during a study of shared clonotypes between healthy human individuals. Study-level information: Per donor, three plates held CD4 naive cells, three held CD4 memory, two held CD8 naive and one held CD8 memory.

Findings and limits, study-wide: Rarefaction showed sorted-subset sequencing was incomplete despite large depth.

V lost 2 bases, J lost 2 bases, and 9 bases lay in between. The CDR3 length is 14 residues. Germline V gives CDR1 MNHEY, CDR2 SMNVEV (reference sequence). Positive CCR7 selection of CD45RO-negative cells yielded the naive CD8 cells, and terminally differentiated effector memory CD45RA+ cells were excluded. Sequencing used immunoSEQ multiplex PCR; TCRdb keeps in-frame clones, though not all of them. The table shows about 800,000 clones, with 90% to 97% occurring only once. Points on this clone: Its target is unknown. Other nucleotide sequences in the sample specify the same CDR3.

The chain joins TRBV27 to TRBJ1-2, with D possibly being TRBD1 (6 bases). Specimen: naive CD8+ T cells sorted from blood. The clonotype was recovered from a man aged 25 to 40 in good health. In DNA, the CDR3 is TGTGCCAGCAGTTTACGGCAGGGGAACTATGGCTACACCTTC. It encodes CASSLRQGNYGYTF.